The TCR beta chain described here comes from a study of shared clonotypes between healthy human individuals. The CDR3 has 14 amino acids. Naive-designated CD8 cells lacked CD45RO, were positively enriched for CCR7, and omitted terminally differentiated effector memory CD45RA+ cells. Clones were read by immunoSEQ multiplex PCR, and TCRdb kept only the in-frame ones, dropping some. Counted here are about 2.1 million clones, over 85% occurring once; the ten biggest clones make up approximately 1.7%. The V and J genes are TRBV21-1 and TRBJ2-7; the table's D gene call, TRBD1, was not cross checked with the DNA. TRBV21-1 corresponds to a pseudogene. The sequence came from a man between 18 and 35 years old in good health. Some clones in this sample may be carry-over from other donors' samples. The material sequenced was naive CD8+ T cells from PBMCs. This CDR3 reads CASESRGKPYEQYF. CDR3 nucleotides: TGTGCCAGCGAGTCCAGGGGTAAACCCTACGAGCAGTACTTC.